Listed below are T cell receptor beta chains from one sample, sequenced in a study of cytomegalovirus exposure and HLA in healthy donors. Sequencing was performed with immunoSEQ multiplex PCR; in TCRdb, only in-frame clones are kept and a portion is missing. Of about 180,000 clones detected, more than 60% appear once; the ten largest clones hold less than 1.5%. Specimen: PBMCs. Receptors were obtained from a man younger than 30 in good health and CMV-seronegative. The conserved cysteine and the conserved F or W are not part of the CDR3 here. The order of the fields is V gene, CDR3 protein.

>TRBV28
ASSPPDRGWNYEQY
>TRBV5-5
ASSFLAQENTEAF
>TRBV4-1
ASSQGPSGSIMKKLF
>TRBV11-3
ASSLELAGGYEQY
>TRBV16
ASSLTGKNQPQH
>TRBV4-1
ASSLGQGSNYGYT
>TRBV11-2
ASSLDNRGYGYT
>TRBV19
ASSIETRNTEAF
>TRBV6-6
ASSYTAFPT
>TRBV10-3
AISESSSGGAYEQY
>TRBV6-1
ASSASISNYGYT
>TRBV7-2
ASSPAGTVTY
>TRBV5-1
ASSLAPTGGYEETQY
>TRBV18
ASSLQGYEQF
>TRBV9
ASSAGLYNEQF
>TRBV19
ASSPYTGDPYNEQF
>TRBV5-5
ASSFDRGSGTEAF
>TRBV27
ASSIRIGSDTQY
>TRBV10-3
AISEREGEKLF
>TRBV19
ASAGQGRMNTEAF
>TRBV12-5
ASGSQGTGSYEQY
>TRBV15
ATSRQLTEAQY
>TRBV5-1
ASSHRTGEGPGANVLT
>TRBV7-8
ASSLATSPTYEQY
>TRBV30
AWEGQGKETQY
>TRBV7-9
ASSLIITGVANEQF
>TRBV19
ASSIAGISYNEQF
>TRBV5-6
ASSLGGSLGGNYGYT